Presented here are 19 T cell receptor beta chains from one specimen sequenced in a study of T cell changes during pregnancy in multiple sclerosis. Method: immunoSEQ multiplex PCR; TCRdb's copy keeps in-frame clones and lacks some. The sample has approximately 79,000 clones; approximately 90% are singletons. This material consisted of CD4+ T cells from peripheral blood mononuclear cells, taken before pregnancy. These receptors were obtained from a female donor with multiple sclerosis, enrolled in a pregnancy study.

V is TRBV27 and J is TRBJ1-1, with a possible D match to TRBD1 (5 bases). CDR1 is MNHEY and CDR2 is SMNVEV in the germline V gene (reference sequence). V was pared by 6 bases and J by 1 base, with 6 bases between. The length of the CDR3 is 12 residues. The CDR3 here is CASRGGNTEAFF. CDR3 in DNA: TGTGCCAGCAGGGGGGGGAACACTGAAGCTTTCTTT.

The chain recombines TRBV10-3 with TRBJ1-2, with 7 bases lining up with TRBD1. Germline V lookup: CDR1 ENHRY, CDR2 SYGVKD. Losses at the gene ends were 11 bases for V and 6 bases for J; bases not matched to a gene: 12. This CDR3 region has 13 residues. The CDR3: CAVTGAIGDGYTF. As DNA, the CDR3 is TGTGCCGTCACAGGGGCAATAGGCGATGGCTACACCTTC.

The sample holds one count of this clone. The chain combines TRBV5-1 with TRBJ2-5, with D possibly TRBD2 on 6 matching bases. Germline loops: CDR1 SGHRS, CDR2 YFSETQ. There are 13 residues in the CDR3. Between the trimmed V and J ends, which lost 4 bases and 4 bases, there was a span of 11 bases. CDR3 loop: CASSPGLRETQYF. In DNA, the CDR3 is TGCGCCAGCAGCCCGGGACTTAGAGAGACCCAGTACTTC. The complete variable domain, with remaining parts taken from reference TRBV5-1 and TRBJ2-5, reads KAGVTQTPRYLIKTRGQQVTLSCSPISGHRSVSWYQQTPGQGLQFLFEYFSETQRNKGNFPGRFSGRQFSNSRSEMNVSTLELGDSALYLCASSPGLRETQYFGPGTRLLVL.

The chain couples TRBV7-2 to TRBJ2-1, with D tentatively TRBD1 (6 bases). V shed 2 bases and J shed 5 bases, with 13 bases lying between them. Germline loops: CDR1 SGHTA, CDR2 FQGNSA. The CDR3 sequence is 15 residues long. The CDR3 protein is CASSLSPGQNNEQFF. CDR3 in DNA: TGTGCCAGCAGCTTATCCCCTGGACAGAACAATGAGCAGTTCTTC.

This chain uses TRBV5-1 with TRBJ2-7, with no clear D. Looked up from germline, CDR1 is SGHRS and CDR2 is YFSETQ. The CDR3 spans 13 residues. V was pared by 4 bases and J by 3 bases, with 11 bases between. This chain's CDR3 is CASSNTRSYEQYF. The CDR3 DNA reads TGCGCCAGCAGCAATACACGAAGCTACGAGCAGTACTTC. Variable domain in full (rest from reference TRBV5-1 and TRBJ2-7): KAGVTQTPRYLIKTRGQQVTLSCSPISGHRSVSWYQQTPGQGLQFLFEYFSETQRNKGNFPGRFSGRQFSNSRSEMNVSTLELGDSALYLCASSNTRSYEQYFGPGTRLTVT.

This chain links TRBV15 with TRBJ2-7, with 11 positions matching TRBD1. Per the germline V gene, CDR1 is LNHNV and CDR2 is YYDKDF (reference sequence). The CDR3 is 14 residues long. The ends lost 8 bases at V and 2 bases at J; junction bases unmatched: 5. CDR3 sequence reads: CATQRTGGPYEQYF. The CDR3 DNA reads as TGTGCCACCCAAAGGACAGGGGGCCCCTACGAGCAGTACTTC.

This sequence joins TRBV5-8 and TRBJ1-1, with 10 bases aligning to TRBD1. J gave up 3 bases and V 4 bases, and 6 bases lay outside the gene matches. The V gene's germline CDR1 is SGHTS and CDR2 YDEGEE. The CDR3 loop spans 15 amino acids. This CDR3 reads CASSRSGTGDTEAFF. In nucleotides, the CDR3 is TGTGCCAGCAGCCGTAGTGGGACAGGGGACACTGAAGCTTTCTTT.

The chain has TRBV6-4 and TRBJ1-5, with a weak D call TRBD1 (5 bases). From germline, CDR1 is MRHNA and CDR2 SNTAGT. This CDR3 spans 15 amino acids. The V and J ends lost 6 bases and 1 base respectively, with 13 bases between them. The CDR3 sequence is CASSPYGGSNQPQHF. Written as DNA, the CDR3 is TGTGCCAGCAGCCCCTATGGGGGGAGCAATCAGCCCCAGCATTTT.

The chain recombines TRBV2 with TRBJ1-2; a possible D gene is TRBD1 (5 bases). Germline CDR1 and CDR2: SNHLY and FYNNEI. Trimming pared 1 base from V and 1 base from J, leaving 10 bases between. CDR3 size: 15 residues. This CDR3 reads CASSEGGRDNYGYTF. The CDR3, as DNA: TGTGCCAGCAGTGAAGGGGGCAGGGATAACTATGGCTACACCTTC. Full variable domain (remainder filled in from reference TRBV2 and TRBJ1-2): EPEVTQTPSHQVTQMGQEVILRCVPISNHLYFYWYRQILGQKVEFLVSFYNNEISEKSEIFDDQFSVERPDGSNFTLKIRSTKLEDSAMYFCASSEGGRDNYGYTFGSGTRLTVV.

V gene TRBV7-9 combines with J gene TRBJ1-2, with D maybe TRBD1 (6 bases). Trimming left V 1 base short and J 8 bases short, with 11 bases between. The CDR3 is 13 residues long. The germline CDR1 and CDR2 sequences are SEHNR and FQNEAQ (reference sequence). CDR3 protein: CASSLDRDHGYTF. CDR3 DNA sequence: TGTGCCAGCAGCTTAGACAGGGATCACGGCTACACCTTC. The full variable domain, in which reference TRBV7-9 and TRBJ1-2 provide the parts outside the CDR3, is DTGVSQNPRHKITKRGQNVTFRCDPISEHNRLYWYRQTLGQGPEFLTYFQNEAQLEKSRLLSDRFSAERPKGSFSTLEIQRTEQGDSAMYLCASSLDRDHGYTFGSGTRLTVV.

The chain has TRBV5-4 and TRBJ1-1; tentatively, D is TRBD1 (6 bases). Germline CDR1 and CDR2: SGHNT and YYREEE (reference sequence). The CDR3 has 15 amino acids. The ends were cut back, 0 bases at V and 0 bases at J, with 9 bases in the middle. CDR3 in amino acids: CASSLVAGVNTEAFF. The CDR3 DNA reads TGTGCCAGCAGCTTGGTGGCAGGGGTGAACACTGAAGCTTTCTTT.

The chain employs TRBV19 and TRBJ2-7, with 8 nucleotides matching TRBD1. Germline-derived CDR1 and CDR2 are LNHDA and SQIVND (reference sequence). The CDR3 is 12 residues long. Trimming took 8 bases from V and 7 from J; bases not matched to a gene: 7. Here the CDR3 DNA reads TGTGCCAGTCGGACAGGGATCGGGGAGCAGTACTTC. It specifies CASRTGIGEQYF.

The V and J genes are TRBV6-5 and TRBJ2-7, with D unresolved. The germline V and J ends were trimmed by 2 bases and 4 bases, with 3 bases remaining between them. In germline, CDR1 is MNHEY, CDR2 SVGAGI. The CDR3 consists of 11 residues. Written as DNA, the CDR3 is TGTGCCAGCAGTTACCTTTACGAGCAGTACTTC. Its protein is CASSYLYEQYF.

The rearrangement uses TRBV6-1 and TRBJ1-6; 8 bases agree with TRBD1. Germline-derived CDR1 and CDR2 are MNHNS and SASEGT. CDR3 length: 13 amino acids. With V trimmed by 4 bases and J by 8 bases, 1 base remained unmatched. The CDR3 spells CASSGQGYSPLHF. In DNA form, the CDR3 reads TGTGCCAGCAGTGGACAGGGGTATTCACCCCTCCACTTT.

The chain uses TRBV10-3 and TRBJ2-1; D call uncertain. V was clipped by 2 bases and J by 5 bases, with 10 bases between them. The germline V gene has CDR1 ENHRY and CDR2 SYGVKD. The length of the CDR3 is 14 residues. CDR3 in amino acids: CAISEGGANNEQFF. The CDR3 DNA reads as TGTGCCATCAGTGAGGGTGGTGCTAACAATGAGCAGTTCTTC.

The rearrangement uses TRBV27 and TRBJ2-7; 9 bases agree with TRBD1. There are 16 residues in the CDR3. Trimming at V came to 5 bases and at J to 2 bases, leaving 10 bases not matched to a gene. Germline lookup yields CDR1 MNHEY and CDR2 SMNVEV (reference sequence). The CDR3 DNA sequence: TGTGCCAGCAGTATCCGTCGGGACAGGGACACCTACGAGCAGTACTTC. Translating it yields CASSIRRDRDTYEQYF.

This clone was detected only once. Mismatch with germline at one junction end may stem from a read error. J is TRBJ1-1 and V is TRBV19; no reliable D call. CDR1 and CDR2 (germline): LNHDA, SQIVND (reference sequence). The CDR3 is 13 amino acids. The CDR3 protein is CASSNTENAEAFF. CDR3 in DNA: TGTGCCAGTAGTAATACAGAGAACGCTGAAGCTTTCTTT.

V gene TRBV5-4 combines with J gene TRBJ2-5; 7 bases fit TRBD1. The CDR3 loop spans 14 amino acids. Germline CDR1 is SGHNT and CDR2 is YYREEE (reference sequence). Germline trimming cut 4 bases from V and 4 bases from J; bases unmatched to any gene: 7. The CDR3 loop is CASSEDRARETQYF. CDR3 nucleotides: TGTGCCAGCAGCGAAGACAGGGCGAGAGAGACCCAGTACTTC. Full variable domain (outside the CDR3, taken from reference TRBV5-4 and TRBJ2-5): ETGVTQSPTHLIKTRGQQVTLRCSSQSGHNTVSWYQQALGQGPQFIFQYYREEENGRGNFPPRFSGLQFPNYSSELNVNALELDDSALYLCASSEDRARETQYFGPGTRLLVL.

The gene calls are TRBV9 and TRBJ2-2; D remains ambiguous. V dropped 4 bases and J dropped 2 bases, with 9 bases sitting between them. Germline CDR1 reads SGDLS; CDR2 reads YYNGEE. The CDR3 spans 14 residues. Here the CDR3 DNA reads TGTGCCAGCAGCTACATGTTTAACACCGGGGAGCTGTTTTTT. Amino acid sequence: CASSYMFNTGELFF.